A single sample is the source of the 18 T cell receptor beta chains below, sequenced in a study of blood T cells in healthy people across ages. Together with a sample-barcoded 5' primer, a J-beta primer mix was included in a second PCR lasting roughly 6 to 12 cycles. One entry per CDR3 protein results from TCRdb running MiXCR on the 5' RACE reads. The data show 900,000 to 950,000 distinct CDR3 sequences, with 29% seen just once and roughly a tenth held by the top ten. This same sample was also part of a study on T cells of mothers and their children.

Sequenced material: blood. The receptors originated from a woman aged 40 to 50 in good health.

The rearrangement links TRBV28 to TRBJ2-7, with 10 nucleotides matching TRBD1. The CDR3 totals 17 residues. J gave up 0 bases and V 3 bases, and 8 bases lay outside the gene matches. Per the germline V gene, CDR1 is MDHEN and CDR2 is SYDVKM. CDR3 DNA sequence: TGTGCCAGCAGTTTCAAACCGGGACAGGGGTACTCCTACGAGCAGTACTTC. Its translation is CASSFKPGQGYSYEQYF.

The chain has TRBV29-1 and TRBJ2-5, with D possibly matching TRBD1 (6 bases). Germline V gene lookup returns CDR1 SQVTM and CDR2 ANQGSEA. V shed 6 bases and J shed 11 bases, with 13 bases lying between them. The CDR3 runs 10 residues. The CDR3 DNA sequence: TGCAGCGTGGGGGCCCCAAAGCAGTACTTC. It yields the protein CSVGAPKQYF.

This clonotype has only one observation. The chain combines TRBV5-1 with TRBJ2-4; D gene ambiguous. The V and J ends lost 0 bases and 13 bases respectively, with 20 bases between them. This CDR3 has 15 amino acids. CDR1 is SGHRS, CDR2 YFSETQ, per germline. The CDR3 bases are TGCGCCAGCAGCTTGGCAGGATTGGGCATCAATGAGCAGTACTTC. Residues: CASSLAGLGINEQYF.

The CDR3 loop is CASSSSLAVGTEAFF. CDR3 DNA sequence: TGTGCCAGCAGCTCTTCGTTGGCGGTAGGCACTGAAGCTTTCTTT. The rearrangement joins TRBV7-6 to TRBJ1-1, with D unresolved. V gave up 4 bases and J gave up 4 bases, with 16 bases separating them. Germline V gene lookup returns CDR1 SGHVS and CDR2 FNYEAQ. This CDR3 contains 15 residues.

This clonotype appeared many times. The chain carries TRBV10-3 and TRBJ2-1, with TRBD2 matching 10 bases. The CDR3 contains 16 residues. Germline V lookup: CDR1 ENHRY, CDR2 SYGVKD. V dropped 2 bases and J dropped 7; count of bases not matched to a gene: 8. The CDR3 sequence is CAISESTSGTLNEQFF. In DNA, the CDR3 is TGTGCCATCAGTGAGAGCACTAGCGGGACCCTTAATGAGCAGTTCTTC.

The chain couples TRBV20-1 to TRBJ1-1, with TRBD1 matching 11 bases. The CDR3 runs 13 residues. Germline-derived CDR1 and CDR2 are DFQATT and SNEGSKA (reference sequence). V lost 8 bases, J lost 0 bases, and 2 bases stayed unmatched. The CDR3 protein is CSLDRGLNTEAFF. CDR3 in DNA: TGCAGTTTGGACAGGGGGCTGAACACTGAAGCTTTCTTT.

The chain uses TRBV14 and TRBJ1-4; D call uncertain. The V end lost 0 bases, the J end lost 8 bases, and 13 bases lay between the germline ends. The length of the CDR3 is 15 residues. Germline CDR1 is SGHDN and CDR2 is FVKESK. The CDR3 region is CASSQEEVESEKLFF. The CDR3 DNA reads as TGTGCCAGCAGCCAAGAAGAGGTGGAATCGGAAAAACTGTTTTTT. The full variable domain, its missing parts supplied by reference TRBV14 and TRBJ1-4, is EAGVTQFPSHSVIEKGQTVTLRCDPISGHDNLYWYRRVMGKEIKFLLHFVKESKQDESGMPNNRFLAERTGGTYSTLKVQPAELEDSGVYFCASSQEEVESEKLFFGSGTQLSVL.

There are a few counts of this clonotype. The chain is built from TRBV12-3 or TRBV12-4 and TRBJ2-1, with D perhaps TRBD1 (6 bases). CDR3 length: 13 residues. Trimming left V 6 bases short and J 9 bases short, with 15 bases between. CDR3 amino acids: CASRITGIGEQFF. The CDR3 coding sequence is TGTGCCAGCAGAATAACAGGGATCGGTGAGCAGTTCTTC.

The chain joins TRBV5-1 to TRBJ2-5, with 7 positions matching TRBD1. Germline assignment: CDR1 SGHRS and CDR2 YFSETQ. The CDR3 sequence is 11 residues long. Trimming cost V 3 bases and J 11 bases; bases outside gene matches: 4. CDR3 loop: CASSYRDRQYF. The CDR3 DNA reads TGCGCCAGCAGCTACCGGGACAGACAGTACTTC.

This clonotype has a count of ten or more. This rearrangement joins TRBV28 to TRBJ1-6; D unresolved. Germline V gives CDR1 MDHEN, CDR2 SYDVKM. Trimming pared 1 base from V and 10 bases from J, leaving 11 bases between. This CDR3 is 14 amino acids long. The CDR3 bases are TGTGCCAGCAGTTTATTAGGGATTGGGTCACCCCTCCACTTT. Protein product: CASSLLGIGSPLHF.

With regard to this clonotype: With a much larger clone just one base away, this may be a read error. The V call is TRBV12-3 or TRBV12-4, the J call TRBJ1-2, with TRBD1 matching 7 bases. V lost 7 bases and J lost 4; bases outside the gene matches: 9. This CDR3 has 14 amino acids. The CDR3 nucleotides read TGTGCCAGCATTCCGGGACAGTTTAGCTATGGCTACACCTTC. Encoded protein: CASIPGQFSYGYTF.

The V and J genes are TRBV14 and TRBJ2-7, with a tentative D call TRBD1 (5 bases). The CDR3 has 14 residues. The V end was cut by 1 base, the J end by 3 bases, with 10 bases between. The germline V gene has CDR1 SGHDN and CDR2 FVKESK. The CDR3 region has the DNA TGTGCCAGCAGCCAAGGTCGACAGAACTACGAGCAGTACTTC. Amino acid sequence: CASSQGRQNYEQYF.

This clonotype showed up just once. V and J are TRBV5-6 and TRBJ2-7; tentatively, D is TRBD1 (6 bases). CDR3 size: 16 residues. V was clipped by 3 bases and J by 4 bases, with 20 bases between them. The germline V gene has CDR1 SGHDT and CDR2 YYEEEE. The CDR3 nucleotides are TGTGCCAGCAGCTCACGGGGAAGGGGGAACGCGTACGAGCAGTACTTC. Its translation: CASSSRGRGNAYEQYF.

The genes are TRBV9 and TRBJ1-2; D is unresolved. Trimming left V 1 base short and J 5 bases short, with 12 bases between. Germline lookup yields CDR1 SGDLS and CDR2 YYNGEE. This CDR3 spans 14 amino acids. In nucleotides, the CDR3 is TGTGCCAGCAGCGTAACCCAGGAGTCTTATGGCTACACCTTC. Amino acids: CASSVTQESYGYTF. The variable domain in full, with the rest retrieved from reference TRBV9 and TRBJ1-2, is DSGVTQTPKHLITATGQRVTLRCSPRSGDLSVYWYQQSLDQGLQFLIQYYNGEERAKGNILERFSAQQFPDLHSELNLSSLELGDSALYFCASSVTQESYGYTFGSGTRLTVV.

The table lists this clonotype with many counts. This sequence joins TRBV14 and TRBJ2-7, with TRBD2 matching over 7 bases. The length of the CDR3 is 15 residues. In germline, CDR1 is SGHDN, CDR2 FVKESK. V trimming: 1 base; J trimming: 3 bases; junction bases outside the gene matches: 6. The CDR3 DNA sequence: TGTGCCAGCAGCCAAGTACCTAGCGGCTTCTACGAGCAGTACTTC. Encoded protein: CASSQVPSGFYEQYF.

The chain links TRBV19 to TRBJ2-6; maybe TRBD2 (5 bases). The CDR3 has 14 amino acids. CDR1 LNHDA and CDR2 SQIVND come from the germline V gene (reference sequence). Trimming cost V 6 bases and J 2 bases, with 8 bases left between them. CDR3 bases: TGTGCCAGTAGGCGAGGGACTGGGGCCAACGTCCTGACTTTC. This sequence encodes CASRRGTGANVLTF.

V gene TRBV5-6 combines with J gene TRBJ2-7; TRBD2 agrees at 9 bases. CDR3 length: 15 amino acids. V trimming: 1 base; J trimming: 9 bases; junction bases outside the gene matches: 11. Germline values: CDR1 SGHDT, CDR2 YYEEEE. The CDR3 reads CASSLYSGGHPTQYF. The CDR3 region has the DNA TGTGCCAGCAGCTTGTACAGCGGGGGGCACCCCACGCAGTACTTC.

This clonotype was seen more than once but under ten times. The chain is built from TRBV24-1 and TRBJ2-1; D remains ambiguous. The ends were cut back, 9 bases at V and 5 bases at J, with 10 bases in the middle. Germline values: CDR1 KGHDR, CDR2 SFDVKD. The CDR3 is made up of 12 amino acids. CDR3 loop: CATGLGNNEQFF. The CDR3, as DNA: TGTGCCACCGGGTTGGGGAACAATGAGCAGTTCTTC.